This T cell receptor beta chain was profiled in a study of T cell clonality in common variable immunodeficiency. Produced via immunoSEQ multiplex PCR; TCRdb's table is partial and in-frame only. This sample shows around 39,000 clones and no singletons; 3.5% to 4.5% rests with the ten largest. This clone was recorded many times. As yet, its antigen is unknown. The CDR3 is cut off 3 residues early in the read; its end comes from the germline J gene. Whole-study results and caveats: In common variable immunodeficiency, TCR beta chains reportedly carried fewer deletions and N-nucleotide insertions. CVID subjects showed higher TCRbeta clonality than healthy controls. The cause of increased CVID clonality remains unclear without subpopulation sequencing.

CDR1 is SQVTM and CDR2 is ANQGSEA in the germline V gene. The junction had 11 bases not matched to a gene; V was cut back by 4 bases and J by 7 bases. The CDR3 has 14 residues. The chain recombines TRBV29-1 with TRBJ1-2; 8 bases map to TRBD1. This TCR came from a person between 18 and 69 years old in good health. Sequenced material: peripheral blood mononuclear cells. The CDR3 region is CSVGAPGTGVGYTF. The CDR3 bases that were read are TGCAGCGTTGGGGCCCCAGGGACAGGTGTTGGC. The whole variable domain, filled in from reference TRBV29-1 and TRBJ1-2, reads SAVISQKPSRDICQRGTSLTIQCQVDSQVTMMFWYRQQPGQSLTLIATANQGSEATYESGFVIDKFPISRPNLTFSTLTVSNMSPEDSSIYLCSVGAPGTGVGYTFGSGTRLTVV.